This record concerns one T cell receptor (beta chain) sequence. Among the donors, all were Caucasian adults who lived in Nashville, Tennessee. This sample stems from a study of shared clonotypes between healthy human individuals. The germline CDR1 and CDR2 sequences are SQVTM and ANQGSEA. After removal of 4 bases from V and 7 bases from J, the junction contained 5 bases not matched to a gene. The CDR3 runs 13 residues. Sequenced by immunoSEQ multiplex PCR; TCRdb stores in-frame clones only, minus some. This table has approximately 640,000 clones, roughly 70% appearing once. The chain employs TRBV29-1 and TRBJ2-1; 9 nucleotides line up with TRBD2. The sequenced sample was memory CD4+ T cells sorted from blood. As for subset: CD45RA-negative fraction. The source of this sequence is a woman aged 25 to 45 in good health. CDR3 DNA: TGCAGCGTTGGACTAGCGGTAAAGAATGAGCAGTTCTTC. This gives the protein CSVGLAVKNEQFF.